This T cell receptor (beta chain) was recovered during a study of T cell repertoires in cytomegalovirus infection. Study background: Through public TCR beta signatures, both CMV infection and matching HLA type were indicated.

Study findings and constraints: CMV carriers having the relevant HLA were flagged by cumulative public TCR beta family frequency. CMV-specific TCR beta clonotypes restricted by HLA-C were the ones dominating the ex vivo response.

TCRdb reprocessed the reads with MiXCR, giving one entry per CDR3 protein. The sample consists of 150,000 or so distinct CDR3 sequences, less than 25% of them appearing once. Trimming pared 4 bases from V and 3 bases from J, leaving 19 bases between. The CDR3 has 17 amino acids. Germline V gives CDR1 SGHNT, CDR2 YYREEE (reference sequence). In its sample, this clonotype was seen many times. What it recognizes is unknown. V usage is TRBV5-4 and J usage is TRBJ2-2; tentative D call: TRBD1 (5 bases). The sequence came from a human donor in good health (CMV status not recorded). Some clones in this sample may be carry-over from other donors' samples. The sequencing input was PBMCs. The CDR3 DNA sequence: TGTGCCAGCAGCCAAACAGACCCTATACAGGACACCGGGGAGCTGTTTTTT. Its translation: CASSQTDPIQDTGELFF.